This TCR beta chain was observed in a study of CD8 T cells in ankylosing spondylitis. Study observations and caveats: Prior work had noted some motif variants in reactive arthritis blood and synovial fluid. In peripheral blood, disease-linked CD8+ clones occurred at relatively low frequencies. Clones tied to disease were said to be significantly enriched in matched ankylosing spondylitis synovial fluid. Seemingly distinctive of ankylosing spondylitis blood was a TCR beta motif formed by eight highly homologous variants.

This clonotype appeared a few times. Its cognate antigen is unknown. Making the TCR beta libraries involved quantitative 5'-RACE with molecular barcodes. MiXCR, applied by TCRdb to the 5' RACE reads, yields one record per CDR3 protein. The sample contains under 950,000 distinct CDR3 sequences, 15% to 20% of which appear only once. V was clipped by 6 bases and J by 1 base, with 9 bases between them. CDR3 size: 13 residues. Input material: blood, either unsorted or a sorted T cell fraction (not recorded which). This receptor was taken from a male donor with ankylosing spondylitis. The chain employs TRBV12-3 or TRBV12-4 and TRBJ1-1, with D possibly matching TRBD1 (5 bases). The CDR3 DNA reads as TGTGCCAGCAGAGGGACCCAGAACACTGAAGCTTTCTTT. Its protein product is CASRGTQNTEAFF.